This TCR beta chain is from a study of T cell responses to AZD1222 COVID-19 vaccine. Notes on the study in general: The donor group comprised mostly white British people and more females; the analysis possibly underestimated clonal diversity.

Trimming removed 2 bases from V and 0 bases from J, with 11 bases in between. Germline assignment: CDR1 SGHAT and CDR2 FQDESV (reference sequence). This CDR3 region has 15 residues. For this clone: The antigen is unknown.

Repertoires were generated with immunoSEQ multiplex PCR, while TCRdb's copy carries only in-frame clones and drops some. The data contain roughly 100,000 clones, 80% to 95% of them seen just once; the ten biggest clones take up roughly 5%. Sequencing used peripheral blood, obtained on day 0 of AZD1222 vaccination. The J gene is TRBJ2-7, the V gene TRBV11-1; perhaps TRBD1 as D (5 bases). The clonotype originates from an adult in good health. Here the CDR3 DNA reads TGTGCCAGCAGCTTAAGACGCCAGGGCTCCTACGAGCAGTACTTC. Its translation is CASSLRRQGSYEQYF.